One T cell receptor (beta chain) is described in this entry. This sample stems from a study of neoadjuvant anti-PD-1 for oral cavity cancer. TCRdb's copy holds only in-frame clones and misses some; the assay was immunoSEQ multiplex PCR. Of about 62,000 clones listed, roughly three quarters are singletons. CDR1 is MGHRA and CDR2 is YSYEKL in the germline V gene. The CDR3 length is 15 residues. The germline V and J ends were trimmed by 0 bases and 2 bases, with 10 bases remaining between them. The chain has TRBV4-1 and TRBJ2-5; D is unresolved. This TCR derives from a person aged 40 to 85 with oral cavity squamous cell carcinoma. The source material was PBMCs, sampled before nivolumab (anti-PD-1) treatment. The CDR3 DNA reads TGCGCCAGCAGCCAAGATCAGGACGGGCAAGAGACCCAGTACTTC. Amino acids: CASSQDQDGQETQYF.